The TCR beta chain under discussion was sequenced for a study of cytomegalovirus exposure and HLA in healthy donors. The study's findings and limits: Prior analysis indicated that the majority of TCR beta V segments exhibited productivity approximately 90% or approximately 30% of the time. 164 TCR beta chains were listed as cytomegalovirus-associated.

To note about this clone: What it binds is unknown.

Germline CDR1 LGHNA, CDR2 YSLEER. V was shortened by 2 bases and J by 7 bases, with 15 bases between the two germline ends. This CDR3 comprises 15 residues. PCR was performed using 60 Vbeta and 13 Jbeta primers. The data were produced by immunoSEQ multiplex PCR, yet TCRdb's version contains in-frame clones alone and is incomplete. Its clone listing holds roughly 100,000 clones. This chain links TRBV4-3 with TRBJ1-5; perhaps TRBD1 as D (6 bases). The TCR was taken from a man aged 50 or older in good health and CMV-seronegative. The specimen was PBMCs. The CDR3 DNA reads TGCGCCAGCAGCCAACGTACAGGGTTCCGCCAGCCCCAGCATTTT. Protein: CASSQRTGFRQPQHF.